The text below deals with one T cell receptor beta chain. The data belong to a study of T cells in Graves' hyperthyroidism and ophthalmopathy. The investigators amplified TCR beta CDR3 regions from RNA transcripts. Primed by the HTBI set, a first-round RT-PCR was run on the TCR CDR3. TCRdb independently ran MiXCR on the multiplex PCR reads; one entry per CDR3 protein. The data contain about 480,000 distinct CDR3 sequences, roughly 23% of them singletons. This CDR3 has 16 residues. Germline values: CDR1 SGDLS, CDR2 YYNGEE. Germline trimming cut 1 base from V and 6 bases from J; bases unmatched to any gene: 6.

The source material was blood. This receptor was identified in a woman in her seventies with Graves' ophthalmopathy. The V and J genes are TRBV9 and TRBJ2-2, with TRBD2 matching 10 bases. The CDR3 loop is CASSVSSGRASGELFF. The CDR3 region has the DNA TGTGCCAGCAGCGTATCGAGCGGGAGGGCCTCCGGGGAGCTGTTTTTT.